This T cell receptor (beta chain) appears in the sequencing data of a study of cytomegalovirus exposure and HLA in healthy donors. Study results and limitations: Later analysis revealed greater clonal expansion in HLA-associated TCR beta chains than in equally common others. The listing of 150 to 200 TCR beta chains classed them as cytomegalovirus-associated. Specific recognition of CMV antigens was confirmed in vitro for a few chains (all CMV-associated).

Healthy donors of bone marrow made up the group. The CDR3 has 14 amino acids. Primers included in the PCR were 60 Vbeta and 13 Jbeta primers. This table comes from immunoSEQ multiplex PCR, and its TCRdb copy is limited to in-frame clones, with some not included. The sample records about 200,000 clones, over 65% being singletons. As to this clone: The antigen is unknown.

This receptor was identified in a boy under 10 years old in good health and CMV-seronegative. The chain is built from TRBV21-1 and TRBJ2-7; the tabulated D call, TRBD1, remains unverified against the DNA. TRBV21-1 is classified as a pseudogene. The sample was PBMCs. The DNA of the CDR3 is TGTGCCAGCACCCCGGGACACTTGGGATACGAGCAGTACTTC. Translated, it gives CASTPGHLGYEQYF.